The rows below give T cell receptor beta chains drawn from one sample of a study of beta chain features in type 1 diabetes. Some clones are missing from TCRdb's copy, which holds only in-frame ones; the method was immunoSEQ multiplex PCR. The sample holds 600,000 to 700,000 clones, 9.5% to 15% seen once. What was sequenced was naive CD4+ T cells from blood. The receptors stem from a man aged 25-45 years with type 1 diabetes. Each CDR3 is given with its conserved first and last residue. D genes are given only for firm matches. Clone size, where shown, is once, few, many, or a class for clones that have expanded.

J	size	V	D	DNA	CDR3
TRBJ2-2	NA	TRBV6-5	NA	TGTGCCAGCAGCTCTTCGTGGGGGAACACCGGGGAGCTGTTTTTT	CASSSSWGNTGELFF
TRBJ1-2	few	TRBV29-1	NA	TGCAGCGTTGGTATGGGGGCATTCAACTATGGCTACACCTTC	CSVGMGAFNYGYTF
TRBJ2-1	NA	TRBV28	TRBD1	TGTGCCAGCAGTTCTCCGGACAGGGAGCAGTTCTTC	CASSSPDREQFF
TRBJ2-7	few	TRBV7-9	NA	TGTGCCAGCAGCTTCGACAGAGCCTACGAGCAGTACTTC	CASSFDRAYEQYF
TRBJ1-2	few	TRBV6-5	TRBD1	TGTGCCAGCAGTTCCCTGACAGGGGACGGCTACACCTTC	CASSSLTGDGYTF
TRBJ2-3	few	TRBV5-1	NA	TGCGCCAGCCGACAGGACCCCGGGGGTACGCAGTATTTT	CASRQDPGGTQYF
TRBJ2-1	few	TRBV6-4	NA	TGTGCCAGCAGTGAAGCGGGTACAGGGAATGAGCAGTTCTTC	CASSEAGTGNEQFF
TRBJ2-7	NA	TRBV28	NA	TGTGCCAGCAGTCTTTCGGGGGCCGCCTACGAGCAGTACTTC	CASSLSGAAYEQYF
TRBJ1-2	NA	TRBV15	NA	TGTGCCACCAGCCCACGAGGCAGCCCAACGGGTGGCTACACCTTC	CATSPRGSPTGGYTF
TRBJ2-7	NA	TRBV28	NA	TGTGCCAGCAGTTTATTAGGTTACGAGCAGTACTTC	CASSLLGYEQYF
TRBJ1-2	few	TRBV4-1	TRBD1	TGCGCCAGCAGCCAAGGACAGGGGGACGGCTACACCTTC	CASSQGQGDGYTF
TRBJ2-1	few	TRBV7-2	NA	TGCGCCAGCAGCCAAGAATTCCGTTACAATGAGCAGTTCTTC	CASSQEFRYNEQFF
TRBJ1-2	NA	TRBV19	NA	TGTGCCAGTAGTATCCAGGACTCTATAGAGGGGGTCTATGGCTACACCTTC	CASSIQDSIEGVYGYTF
TRBJ2-3	NA	TRBV7-2	NA	TGTGCCAGCAGCCCCCCGTATAGAGGGGCAGATACGCAGTATTTT	CASSPPYRGADTQYF
TRBJ1-3	NA	TRBV30	NA	TGTGCCTGGAGTGTGGGCGGCTCTGGAAACACCATATATTTT	CAWSVGGSGNTIYF
TRBJ2-7	NA	TRBV29-1	NA	TGCAGCGTTGGCGTCTCGGGAACTGCCTACGAGCAGTACTTC	CSVGVSGTAYEQYF
TRBJ2-7	few	TRBV5-1	NA	TGCGCCAGCGGATACCGGGACCGAAACTACGAGCAGTACTTC	CASGYRDRNYEQYF
TRBJ2-3	NA	TRBV13	TRBD2	TGTGCCAGCAGCCCCCTCGCCGAGCGGGGGGGCCGTGGCGGCGCAGATACGCAGTATTTT	CASSPLAERGGRGGADTQYF
TRBJ2-5	NA	TRBV18	NA	TGTGCCAGCTCGCGCGGGACCCAAGAGACCCAGTACTTC	CASSRGTQETQYF
TRBJ2-2	NA	TRBV14	NA	TGTGCCAGCAGCCAATTAAGACAGACGAACACCGGGGAGCTGTTTTTT	CASSQLRQTNTGELFF
TRBJ2-1	NA	TRBV11-3	NA	TGTGCCAGCAGCTTCGCTAGGTACAATGAGCAGTTCTTC	CASSFARYNEQFF
TRBJ2-7	few	TRBV18	TRBD1	TGTGCCAGCTCACCAGGGACAGGGGGGTATTACGAGCAGTACTTC	CASSPGTGGYYEQYF
TRBJ2-5	few	TRBV4-2	NA	TGTGCCAGCAGCCGTAGCGGACAAGAGACCCAGTACTTC	CASSRSGQETQYF
TRBJ2-5	few	TRBV7-9	TRBD1	TGTGCCAGCAGGATCGGTGGGACAGTCCAAGAGACCCAGTACTTC	CASRIGGTVQETQYF
TRBJ1-2	NA	TRBV2	TRBD1	TGTGCCAGCAGCGCAGGGGGCGACTATGGCTACACCTTC	CASSAGGDYGYTF
TRBJ2-7	NA	TRBV7-9	NA	TGTGCCAGCAGCACCGGGACGGCTCTCGCCGAGCAGTACTTC	CASSTGTALAEQYF
TRBJ2-4	few	TRBV15	TRBD2	TGTGCCACCAGCAGCCTGACGTCGGCGGGGGGGAAAAACATTCAGTACTTC	CATSSLTSAGGKNIQYF
TRBJ2-3	NA	TRBV28	NA	TGTGCCAGCAGTACCGGGGGAACTGGACGCACAGATACGCAGTATTTT	CASSTGGTGRTDTQYF
TRBJ2-3	few	TRBV6-6	TRBD1	TGTGCCAGCAGGGAGGACAGGGCAGATACGCAGTATTTT	CASREDRADTQYF
TRBJ2-1	few	TRBV9	NA	TGTGCCAGCAGCCCCGACCTACAGCTGTACAATGAGCAGTTCTTC	CASSPDLQLYNEQFF
TRBJ2-7	few	TRBV7-9	NA	TGTGCCAGCACCGTCGGGGGCCTCTACGAGCAGTACTTC	CASTVGGLYEQYF
TRBJ2-1	NA	TRBV27	TRBD2	TGTGCCAGCAGTAAACCTAGCGGGGGGGACTATGAGCAGTTCTTC	CASSKPSGGDYEQFF
TRBJ1-4	few	TRBV7-2	NA	TGTGCCAGCAGCTTAGGCCCGTACAGGGCCTCAAATGAAAAACTGTTTTTT	CASSLGPYRASNEKLFF
TRBJ2-1	few	TRBV4-3	TRBD1	TGCGCCAGCAGCCAAATGAACAGGGGCAATGAGCAGTTCTTC	CASSQMNRGNEQFF
TRBJ2-3	few	TRBV27	NA	TGTGCCAGCAGTCCTCGGATGGATACGCAGTATTTT	CASSPRMDTQYF
TRBJ1-6	NA	TRBV7-2	NA	TGTGCCAGCAGCTTAGAGGGTACAGGAAATAATTCACCCCTCCACTTT	CASSLEGTGNNSPLHF
TRBJ1-6	few	TRBV7-3	TRBD1	TGTGCCAGCAGCTTACAGGGGGCCGGTTCACCCCTCCACTTT	CASSLQGAGSPLHF
TRBJ2-5	NA	TRBV7-3	NA	TGTGCCAGCAGCTTAGTGCCTGACCGGAATCAAGAGACCCAGTACTTC	CASSLVPDRNQETQYF
TRBJ1-6	few	TRBV12-5	TRBD1	TGTGCTAGTGGTTTCGACAGGGGTGGTAGTTCACCCCTCCACTTT	CASGFDRGGSSPLHF
TRBJ1-2	few	TRBV7-9	NA	TGTGCCAGCAGCTTAGAGTACAGGAACTATGGCTACACCTTC	CASSLEYRNYGYTF
TRBJ1-1	few	TRBV4-2	NA	TGTGCCAGCAGCCAAGATGCGCGCAGGGTTTCATTTGAAGCTTTCTTT	CASSQDARRVSFEAFF
TRBJ1-2	few	TRBV2	NA	TGTGCCAGCAGTGAGCGGGGGCTCGGCTACACCTTC	CASSERGLGYTF
TRBJ2-7	NA	TRBV19	TRBD1	TGTGCCAGTAGTATGGAGACAGGGCTCGAGCAGTACTTC	CASSMETGLEQYF
TRBJ2-5	few	TRBV5-6	TRBD1	TGTGCCAGCAGCTTGTACAGGGGAGAGACCCAGTACTTC	CASSLYRGETQYF